Shown below are 23 T cell receptor beta chains from a single sample sequenced in a study of blood T cell repertoires in COVID-19. Measured with immunoSEQ multiplex PCR; TCRdb has only the in-frame clones, and not every one. The sample shows 150,000 to 200,000 clones, around 85% of them seen only once. Sample: peripheral blood. The receptors come from a woman older than 75 with COVID-19, enrolled during active disease.

The CDR3 loop is CASSLRQGLAKNIQYF. The CDR3 DNA reads TGTGCCAGCAGCTTACGACAGGGGCTAGCCAAAAACATTCAGTACTTC. This sequence joins TRBV11-2 and TRBJ2-4, with 8 bases identical to TRBD1. V dropped 2 bases and J dropped 0; count of bases not matched to a gene: 3. Germline CDR1 reads SGHAT; CDR2 reads FQNNGV. The CDR3 runs 16 residues.

This chain joins TRBV5-6 and TRBJ2-7; D is ambiguous. V was cut by 4 bases and J by 7 bases, with 9 bases left in between. This CDR3 comprises 11 residues. CDR1 SGHDT and CDR2 YYEEEE come from the germline V gene. The CDR3, as DNA: TGTGCCAGCAGCGCACTTGAGGAGCAGTACTTC. Protein product: CASSALEEQYF.

This chain links TRBV9 with TRBJ2-5, with D possibly TRBD1 on 5 matching bases. V dropped 4 bases and J dropped 1 base, with 11 bases sitting between them. Germline V lookup: CDR1 SGDLS, CDR2 YYNGEE. The CDR3 length is 14 residues. The CDR3 sequence is CASSPRQTQETQYF. The CDR3, as DNA: TGTGCCAGCAGCCCCCGACAGACCCAAGAGACCCAGTACTTC.

The chain couples TRBV7-6 to TRBJ1-4; D is unresolved. Germline loops: CDR1 SGHVS, CDR2 FNYEAQ. V gave up 5 bases and J gave up 7 bases, with 17 bases separating them. CDR3 size: 15 residues. The DNA for the CDR3 is TGTGCCAGCAGCCCCTCGGAGGGCTGGGGTGAAAAACTGTTTTTT. Its translation is CASSPSEGWGEKLFF.

The rearrangement links TRBV18 to TRBJ2-5, with a possible D match to TRBD1 (5 bases). CDR1 is KGHSH, CDR2 LQKENI, per germline. Trimming left V 6 bases short and J 1 base short, with 15 bases between. This CDR3 comprises 15 residues. CDR3 protein: CASSPGADSQETQYF. The CDR3 DNA sequence: TGTGCCAGCTCTCCTGGAGCAGACAGCCAAGAGACCCAGTACTTC. The full variable domain, rest sourced from reference TRBV18 and TRBJ2-5, is NAGVMQNPRHLVRRRGQEARLRCSPMKGHSHVYWYRQLPEEGLKFMVYLQKENIIDESGMPKERFSAEFPKEGPSILRIQQVVRGDSAAYFCASSPGADSQETQYFGPGTRLLVL.

CDR3 DNA: TGTGCCAGCAGACGGGACACCTCATACGAGCAGTACTTC. Its protein is CASRRDTSYEQYF. V gene TRBV6-5 combines with J gene TRBJ2-7; D might be TRBD1 (6 bases). The germline V gene has CDR1 MNHEY and CDR2 SVGAGI. Between the trimmed V and J ends, which lost 6 bases and 4 bases, there was a span of 13 bases. CDR3 length: 13 residues.

The rearrangement joins TRBV5-4 to TRBJ1-1, with 7 bases fitting TRBD1. Germline trimming cut 0 bases from V and 0 bases from J; bases unmatched to any gene: 2. Germline V gene lookup returns CDR1 SGHNT and CDR2 YYREEE (reference sequence). The CDR3 loop spans 15 amino acids. The CDR3, as DNA: TGTGCCAGCAGCTTGGAGGGGGCCATGAACACTGAAGCTTTCTTT. It translates to CASSLEGAMNTEAFF. Using reference TRBV5-4 and TRBJ1-1 for the parts outside the CDR3, the full variable domain is ETGVTQSPTHLIKTRGQQVTLRCSSQSGHNTVSWYQQALGQGPQFIFQYYREEENGRGNFPPRFSGLQFPNYSSELNVNALELDDSALYLCASSLEGAMNTEAFFGQGTRLTVV.

The chain uses TRBV6-5 and TRBJ1-1; D is possibly TRBD1 (5 bases). Germline values: CDR1 MNHEY, CDR2 SVGAGI. This CDR3 region has 13 residues. The V gene lost 6 bases and the J gene lost 1 base, with 9 bases spanning the gap. Here the CDR3 DNA reads TGTGCCAGCAGGGTGGGGCAGAACACTGAAGCTTTCTTT. This gives the protein CASRVGQNTEAFF.

This clone was observed once. This chain links TRBV7-9 with TRBJ2-1; D is perhaps TRBD1 (5 bases). V dropped 6 bases and J dropped 5 bases, with 8 bases sitting between them. This CDR3 has 12 residues. Germline V gives CDR1 SEHNR, CDR2 FQNEAQ (reference sequence). This CDR3 reads CASRATDNEQFF. Here the CDR3 DNA reads TGTGCCAGCAGGGCGACAGACAATGAGCAGTTCTTC.

The J gene is TRBJ2-3, the V gene TRBV6-2 or TRBV6-3, with 13 bases matching TRBD2. The CDR3 spans 16 residues. Germline V gives CDR1 MNHEY, CDR2 SVGEGT. Trimming took 2 bases from V and 4 from J; bases not matched to a gene: 3. The CDR3 nucleotides are TGTGCCAGCAGTTACCGACTAGCGGGGGGACCAGATACGCAGTATTTT. Its protein product is CASSYRLAGGPDTQYF.

The chain uses TRBV10-3 and TRBJ1-1, with D possibly TRBD1 on 6 matching bases. Germline values: CDR1 ENHRY, CDR2 SYGVKD. Trimming removed 2 bases from V and 5 bases from J, with 9 bases in between. This CDR3 has 13 amino acids. CDR3 sequence: CAISEGTLTEAFF. The CDR3 nucleotides are TGTGCCATCAGTGAGGGGACACTGACTGAAGCTTTCTTT.

The chain joins TRBV19 to TRBJ1-5; D not certain. V was cut by 4 bases and J by 7 bases, with 11 bases left in between. Per germline, CDR1 LNHDA and CDR2 SQIVND (reference sequence). There are 13 residues in the CDR3. Here the CDR3 DNA reads TGTGCCAGTAGTAACACAGTCGAGCAGCCCCAGCATTTT. Protein product: CASSNTVEQPQHF.

V gene TRBV12-3 or TRBV12-4 combines with J gene TRBJ1-2; D perhaps matches TRBD1 (6 bases). CDR3 size: 13 residues. V lost 6 bases to trimming and J lost 6 bases, with 14 bases between them. CDR3 sequence: CASRGQLLDGYTF. As DNA, the CDR3 is TGTGCCAGCAGAGGACAGCTTTTGGATGGCTACACCTTC.

V usage is TRBV18 and J usage is TRBJ2-2; D gene unclear. CDR1 is KGHSH, CDR2 LQKENI, per germline. V lost 3 bases, J lost 7 bases, and 6 bases lay in between. The CDR3 is 12 residues long. In DNA, the CDR3 is TGTGCCAGCTCACCGGTCGGCGGGGAGCTGTTTTTT. As protein: CASSPVGGELFF.

CDR3 region: CASRQPNYGYTF. CDR3 in DNA: TGTGCCAGCCGACAGCCTAACTATGGCTACACCTTC. The chain recombines TRBV28 with TRBJ1-2, with D perhaps matching TRBD1 (5 bases). Germline CDR1 is MDHEN and CDR2 is SYDVKM. V lost 8 bases and J 0 bases, leaving 7 bases between the germline ends. The CDR3 totals 12 residues.

The V and J genes are TRBV18 and TRBJ1-1; 7 bases are a match to TRBD1. The germline V gene has CDR1 KGHSH and CDR2 LQKENI. With 4 bases clipped from V and 8 bases from J, the junction kept 7 bases outside the gene matches. The CDR3 is made up of 13 amino acids. As DNA, the CDR3 is TGTGCCAGCTCACTAGACAGGGCGAGAGAAGCTTTCTTT. Its protein is CASSLDRAREAFF.

The genes are TRBV3-1 (or the pseudogene TRBV3-2) and TRBJ2-7, with D possibly being TRBD2 (5 bases). V shed 7 bases and J shed 4 bases, with 17 bases lying between them. There are 14 residues in the CDR3. The germline gives CDR1 LGHDT, CDR2 YNNKEL (reference sequence). CDR3 protein: CASTPGVSQYEQYF. CDR3 bases: TGTGCCAGCACCCCCGGGGTCAGCCAGTACGAGCAGTACTTC.

The chain has TRBV10-3 and TRBJ1-2; maybe TRBD1 (6 bases). Trimming took off 4 bases at V and 6 bases at J, with 12 bases between the two ends. In germline, CDR1 is ENHRY, CDR2 SYGVKD. The length of the CDR3 is 13 residues. The CDR3, as DNA: TGTGCCATCAGTGGAGGTTGGACAGATGGCTACACCTTC. It codes for CAISGGWTDGYTF.

The J gene is TRBJ1-2, the V gene TRBV3-1 (or the pseudogene TRBV3-2); D perhaps matches TRBD1 (5 bases). The CDR3 length is 18 residues. Germline CDR1 reads LGHDT; CDR2 reads YNNKEL (reference sequence). Trimming removed 6 bases at V and 4 bases at J, with 27 bases between. The CDR3 coding sequence is TGTGCCAGCAGTCAGGGTACCACCACCCTTGTAGGGGCCTATGGCTACACCTTC. Translated, it gives CASSQGTTTLVGAYGYTF.

The count of this clone is one. The rearrangement uses TRBV5-4 and TRBJ2-1, with 12 bases aligning to TRBD2. The CDR3 has 15 residues. V dropped 3 bases and J dropped 5; count of bases not matched to a gene: 3. CDR1 and CDR2 from the germline V gene are SGHNT and YYREEE (reference sequence). The CDR3 protein is CASSSSGRGDNEQFF. The CDR3, as DNA: TGTGCCAGCAGCTCTAGCGGGAGGGGGGACAATGAGCAGTTCTTC.

The CDR3 sequence is CASTEVGSTDTQYF. In nucleotides, the CDR3 is TGCGCCAGCACGGAGGTGGGGAGCACAGATACGCAGTATTTT. The chain has TRBV5-1 and TRBJ2-3; TRBD2 might be the D (5 bases). The V and J ends lost 6 bases and 0 bases respectively, with 11 bases between them. This CDR3 contains 14 residues. The germline CDR1 and CDR2 sequences are SGHRS and YFSETQ.

The J gene is TRBJ2-3, the V gene TRBV11-2; 7 bases fit TRBD2. V was clipped by 5 bases and J by 7 bases; unmatched bases: 9. CDR1 and CDR2 from the germline V gene are SGHAT and FQNNGV. CDR3 length: 14 amino acids. CDR3: CASSGRGWSNTQYF. CDR3 nucleotide sequence: TGTGCCAGCAGCGGGAGGGGATGGTCAAATACGCAGTATTTT.

This rearrangement joins TRBV5-1 to TRBJ2-7; 10 bases are a match to TRBD2. The CDR3 totals 18 residues. Trimming at V came to 1 base and at J to 0 bases, leaving 10 bases not matched to a gene. The germline CDR1 and CDR2 sequences are SGHRS and YFSETQ. Here the CDR3 reads CASSLRSSGGESSYEQYF. The CDR3 DNA reads as TGCGCCAGCAGCTTGCGATCTAGCGGGGGCGAAAGCTCCTACGAGCAGTACTTC.